This T cell receptor (beta chain) emerged from a study of early T cells in non-severe SARS-CoV-2 infection. As part of library construction, unique molecular identifiers were attached to individual cDNA molecules. From the 5' RACE reads, TCRdb called clonotypes with MiXCR, one entry per CDR3 protein. There are tens of thousands of distinct CDR3 sequences in the sample; about 12% occur only once, and roughly 4.5% lies in the top ten. The CDR3 runs to 16 residues. CDR1 and CDR2 (germline): LGHDT, YNNKEL (reference sequence). Trimming cost V 2 bases and J 0 bases, with 13 bases left between them. The clonotype originates from an adult who was a healthcare worker with PCR-confirmed SARS-CoV-2 infection or an uninfected control (not recorded which). The chain joins TRBV3-1 to TRBJ1-1; D call uncertain. The sequences come from whole blood, collected at baseline. CDR3 coding DNA: TGTGCCAGCAGCCAACGTCGACCACAATTGAACACTGAAGCTTTCTTT. This translates into CASSQRRPQLNTEAFF.